Each of the 13 T cell receptor beta chains below was sequenced from the same sample in a study of cytomegalovirus exposure and HLA in healthy donors. The protocol was immunoSEQ multiplex PCR, while the TCRdb copy is restricted to in-frame clones and leaves out a portion. The sample lists approximately 97,000 clones, approximately 93% seen once, with approximately 1% in the top ten. Material: PBMCs. Every receptor here comes from a woman aged 25 to 39 in good health and CMV-seropositive.

The chain couples TRBV5-1 to TRBJ2-2; D gene uncertain. Germline-derived CDR1 and CDR2 are SGHRS and YFSETQ. CDR3 size: 14 residues. The V and J ends lost 0 bases and 2 bases respectively, with 5 bases between them. The CDR3 spells CASSLDRNTGELFF. DNA of the CDR3: TGCGCCAGCAGCTTGGACAGAAACACCGGGGAGCTGTTTTTT.

This chain links TRBV28 with TRBJ2-3; 8 nucleotides agree with TRBD2. The V gene end was trimmed by 9 bases and the J gene end by 0 bases; junction bases not matched to a gene: 5. The CDR3 contains 14 residues. Germline V gene data show CDR1 as MDHEN and CDR2 as SYDVKM. The CDR3 bases are TGTGCCAGTAAGAGCGGGGGTAGCACAGATACGCAGTATTTT. Protein sequence: CASKSGGSTDTQYF.

The CDR3: CASTSWGRITDTQYF. The CDR3, as DNA: TGCGCCAGCACCTCCTGGGGGCGGATCACAGATACGCAGTATTTT. This rearrangement joins TRBV5-1 to TRBJ2-3; TRBD1 is a possible D gene (6 bases). Germline assignment: CDR1 SGHRS and CDR2 YFSETQ. V shed 6 bases and J shed 2 bases, with 16 bases lying between them. The CDR3 length is 15 residues.

This rearrangement joins TRBV27 to TRBJ1-2; no reliable D call. This CDR3 spans 17 amino acids. V was shortened by 6 bases and J by 6 bases, with 26 bases between the two germline ends. Germline V lookup: CDR1 MNHEY, CDR2 SMNVEV (reference sequence). The CDR3 spells CASSPEAQGRPPDGYTF. The CDR3 DNA reads TGTGCCAGCAGCCCCGAGGCACAAGGCCGACCCCCTGATGGCTACACCTTC.

The chain links TRBV5-4 to TRBJ1-2; TRBD1 matches at 9 bases. Per the germline V gene, CDR1 is SGHNT and CDR2 is YYREEE (reference sequence). J lost 3 bases, V lost 3 bases, and 6 bases had no gene match. CDR3 length equals 15 residues. The CDR3: CASSYPGQGHYGYTF. DNA for the CDR3: TGTGCCAGCAGCTATCCGGGACAGGGACACTATGGCTACACCTTC.

The V and J genes are TRBV5-1 and TRBJ2-7; 9 nucleotides line up with TRBD1. The ends lost 4 bases at V and 0 bases at J; junction bases unmatched: 2. The CDR3 is 14 amino acids. Germline CDR1 SGHRS, CDR2 YFSETQ. The CDR3 loop is CASSRQGDSYEQYF. The CDR3 nucleotides read TGCGCCAGCAGCCGACAGGGGGACTCCTACGAGCAGTACTTC.

The chain is built from TRBV7-2 and TRBJ2-1; 15 bases map to TRBD2. Unmatched junction bases numbered 6, after V lost 5 bases and J lost 7 bases. Looked up from germline, CDR1 is SGHTA and CDR2 is FQGNSA. The CDR3 runs to 16 residues. The CDR3 reads CASSLGLAGGGNEQFF. The CDR3, as DNA: TGTGCCAGCAGCCTGGGACTAGCGGGAGGTGGGAATGAGCAGTTCTTC. The complete variable domain, with remaining parts taken from reference TRBV7-2 and TRBJ2-1, reads GAGVSQSPSNKVTEKGKDVELRCDPISGHTALYWYRQSLGQGLEFLIYFQGNSAPDKSGLPSDRFSAERTGGSVSTLTIQRTQQEDSAVYLCASSLGLAGGGNEQFFGPGTRLTVL.

J is TRBJ2-1 and V is TRBV4-2; D possibly corresponds to TRBD2 (5 bases). The V end was cut by 5 bases, the J end by 0 bases, with 20 bases between. CDR1 LGHNA and CDR2 YNFKEQ come from the germline V gene. The CDR3 runs 18 residues. The CDR3 DNA follows: TGTGCCAGCAGCTTAGAGGGTCACGGGGTAAGCTCCTACAATGAGCAGTTCTTC. This translates into CASSLEGHGVSSYNEQFF.

The chain has TRBV6-1 and TRBJ2-7, with 7 bases aligning to TRBD1. Trimming removed 7 bases from V and 3 bases from J; junction bases left unmatched: 3. The CDR3 covers 12 residues. Germline lookup yields CDR1 MNHNS and CDR2 SASEGT. CDR3 residues: CASNRGDYEQYF. The CDR3 nucleotides read TGTGCCAGCAACAGGGGCGACTACGAGCAGTACTTC.

About this clone itself: The sample holds other DNA sequences that translate to the same CDR3. CDR3 nucleotides: TGTGCCAGCAGTACAGGGTACGAGCAGTACTTC. As protein: CASSTGYEQYF. The chain is built from TRBV28 and TRBJ2-7; weak D call: TRBD1 (6 bases). In germline, CDR1 is MDHEN, CDR2 SYDVKM. V lost 5 bases, J lost 4 bases, and 6 bases lay in between. The CDR3 loop spans 11 amino acids.

J is TRBJ2-3 and V is TRBV5-4; tentatively, D is TRBD1 (5 bases). Trimming took 3 bases from V and 2 from J, leaving 16 bases between them. This CDR3 has 16 amino acids. Germline V gene lookup returns CDR1 SGHNT and CDR2 YYREEE (reference sequence). CDR3 nucleotide sequence: TGTGCCAGCAGCTCGCCTGGGGCTTCAAACACAGATACGCAGTATTTT. Its translation: CASSSPGASNTDTQYF. The whole variable domain, remainder taken from reference TRBV5-4 and TRBJ2-3, is ETGVTQSPTHLIKTRGQQVTLRCSSQSGHNTVSWYQQALGQGPQFIFQYYREEENGRGNFPPRFSGLQFPNYSSELNVNALELDDSALYLCASSSPGASNTDTQYFGPGTRLTVL.

This chain uses TRBV6-4 with TRBJ2-3, with 8 bases aligning to TRBD1. The CDR3 spans 18 residues. Germline V CDR1 and CDR2: MRHNA, SNTAGT. J was trimmed by 0 bases and V by 2 bases; bases with no gene match: 10. The DNA of the CDR3 is TGTGCCAGCAGTGACCCCAGGGGGCTGGCGGAGAGCACAGATACGCAGTATTTT. This encodes CASSDPRGLAESTDTQYF.

V usage is TRBV7-2 and J usage is TRBJ2-7; 8 nucleotides agree with TRBD2. The length of the CDR3 is 15 residues. Trimming took 4 bases from V and 0 from J; bases not matched to a gene: 5. Germline CDR1 SGHTA, CDR2 FQGNSA. This CDR3 reads CASSYTSGLSYEQYF. CDR3 DNA: TGTGCCAGCAGCTATACTAGCGGCCTCTCCTACGAGCAGTACTTC.